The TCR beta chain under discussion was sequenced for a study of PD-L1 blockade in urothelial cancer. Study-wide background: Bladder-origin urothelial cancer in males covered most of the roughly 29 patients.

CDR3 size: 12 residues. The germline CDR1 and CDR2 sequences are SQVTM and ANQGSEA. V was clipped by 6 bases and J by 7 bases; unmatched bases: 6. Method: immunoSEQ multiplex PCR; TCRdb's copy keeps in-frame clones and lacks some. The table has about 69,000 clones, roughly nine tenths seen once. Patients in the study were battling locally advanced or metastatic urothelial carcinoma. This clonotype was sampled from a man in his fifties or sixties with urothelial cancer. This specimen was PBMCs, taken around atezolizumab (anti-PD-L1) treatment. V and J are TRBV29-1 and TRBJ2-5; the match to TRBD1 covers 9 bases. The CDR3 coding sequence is TGCAGCGTCGGACAGGGGTTCGGGACCCAGTACTTC. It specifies CSVGQGFGTQYF.